This T cell receptor (beta chain) derives from a study of radiotherapy plus CTLA-4 blockade in lung cancer. General study results and limits: TCR clones originating in tumors grew in number in blood after radiotherapy plus ipilimumab. Per reports, early blood T cell clone dynamics, plus interferon-beta, forecast response most strongly.

J gave up 4 bases and V 2 bases, and 15 bases lay outside the gene matches. The germline CDR1 and CDR2 sequences are SQVTM and ANQGSEA. There are 17 residues in the CDR3. In regard to this clone: Its cognate antigen is unknown.

Method: immunoSEQ multiplex PCR; TCRdb's copy keeps in-frame clones and lacks some. The sample includes around 40,000 clones, approximately 86% of them seen just once. The starting material was peripheral blood, obtained from a patient treated with radiotherapy plus ipilimumab. This TCR was sampled from a human donor with non-small cell lung cancer whose response to radiotherapy plus ipilimumab could not be evaluated. This chain links TRBV29-1 with TRBJ2-5; 8 bases fit TRBD1. The CDR3 here is CSVERKRTGRNSETQYF. The CDR3 nucleotides read TGCAGCGTTGAACGAAAGAGGACAGGGAGAAATTCAGAGACCCAGTACTTC.